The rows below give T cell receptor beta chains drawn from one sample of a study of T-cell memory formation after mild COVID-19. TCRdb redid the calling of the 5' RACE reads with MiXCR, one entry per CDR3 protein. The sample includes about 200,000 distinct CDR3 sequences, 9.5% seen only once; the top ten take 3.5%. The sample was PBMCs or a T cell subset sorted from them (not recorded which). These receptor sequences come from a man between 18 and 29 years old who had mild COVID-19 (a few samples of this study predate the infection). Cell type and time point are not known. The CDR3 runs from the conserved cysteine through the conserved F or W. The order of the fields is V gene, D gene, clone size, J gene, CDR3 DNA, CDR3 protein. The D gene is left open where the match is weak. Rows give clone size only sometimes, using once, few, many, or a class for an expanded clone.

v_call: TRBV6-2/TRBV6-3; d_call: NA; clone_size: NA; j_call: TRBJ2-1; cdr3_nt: TGTGCCAGCAGTTACCGGGGTTACAATGAGCAGTTCTTC; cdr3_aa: CASSYRGYNEQFF
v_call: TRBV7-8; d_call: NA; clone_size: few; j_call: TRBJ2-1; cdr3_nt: TGTGCCAGCAACCGGGGCGGGGTCTACAATGAGCAGTTCTTC; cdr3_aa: CASNRGGVYNEQFF
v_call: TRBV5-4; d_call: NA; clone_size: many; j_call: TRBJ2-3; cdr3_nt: TGTGCCAGCAAATCTTCCACAGATACGCAGTATTTT; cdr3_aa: CASKSSTDTQYF
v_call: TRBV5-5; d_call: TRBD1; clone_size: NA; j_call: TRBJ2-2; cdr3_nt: TGTGCCAGCAGCGAGGGGGCGAGGACCGGGGAGCTGTTTTTT; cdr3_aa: CASSEGARTGELFF
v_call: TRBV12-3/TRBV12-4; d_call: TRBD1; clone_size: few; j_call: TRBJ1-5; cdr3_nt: TGTGCCAGCAGCCGGGACAGCTCCGGTCCCCAGCATTTT; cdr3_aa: CASSRDSSGPQHF
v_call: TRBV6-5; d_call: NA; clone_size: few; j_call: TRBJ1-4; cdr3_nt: TGTGCCAGCAGCCAAGGGACATATTTAGACGGAAAACTGTTTTTT; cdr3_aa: CASSQGTYLDGKLFF
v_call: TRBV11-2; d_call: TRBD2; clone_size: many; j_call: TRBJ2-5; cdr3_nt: TGTGCCAGCAGCCAAATAGCGGGGATGGAGACCCAGTACTTC; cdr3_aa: CASSQIAGMETQYF
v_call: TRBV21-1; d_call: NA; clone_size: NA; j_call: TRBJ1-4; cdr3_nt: TGTGCCAGCAGCAAAGTGTCGGACAGAACGAATGAAAAACTGTTTTTT; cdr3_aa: CASSKVSDRTNEKLFF
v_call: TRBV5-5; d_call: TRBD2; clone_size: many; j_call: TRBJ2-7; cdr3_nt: TGTGCCAGCAGCTTCACATTGGGACTAGCCGTCTACGAGCAGTACTTC; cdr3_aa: CASSFTLGLAVYEQYF
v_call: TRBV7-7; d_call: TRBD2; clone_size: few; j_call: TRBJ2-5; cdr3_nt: TGTGCCAGCAGCTTTGGAAGCGGGGGAAGTGGAGAGACCCAGTACTTC; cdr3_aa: CASSFGSGGSGETQYF
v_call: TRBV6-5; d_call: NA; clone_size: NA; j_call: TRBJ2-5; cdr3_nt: TGTGCCAGCAGTCGCTACCCTAGGGAGACCCAGTACTTC; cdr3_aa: CASSRYPRETQYF
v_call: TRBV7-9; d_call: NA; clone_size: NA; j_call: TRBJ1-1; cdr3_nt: TGTGCCAGCAGCTTTCTGGGACCGGGGGACACTGAAGCTTTCTTT; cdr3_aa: CASSFLGPGDTEAFF
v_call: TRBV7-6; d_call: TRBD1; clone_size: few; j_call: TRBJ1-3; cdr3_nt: TGTGCCAGCAGCCCCCGCTCGACAGGGACCTTTTCTGGAAACACCATATATTTT; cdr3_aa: CASSPRSTGTFSGNTIYF
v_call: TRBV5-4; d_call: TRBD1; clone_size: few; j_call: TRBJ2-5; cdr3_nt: TGTGCCAGCAGCTGGGGACAGAGCGTTCGTGGAGAGACCCAGTACTTC; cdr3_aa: CASSWGQSVRGETQYF
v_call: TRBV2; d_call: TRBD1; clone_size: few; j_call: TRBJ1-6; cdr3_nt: TGTGCCAGAGGGAGGGGGCGAGAGGGTAATTCACCCCTCCACTTT; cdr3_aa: CARGRGREGNSPLHF
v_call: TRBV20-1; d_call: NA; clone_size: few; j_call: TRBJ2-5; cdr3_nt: TGCAGTGCCCCCGGGCCTGTGGAAGAGACCCAGTACTTC; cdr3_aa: CSAPGPVEETQYF
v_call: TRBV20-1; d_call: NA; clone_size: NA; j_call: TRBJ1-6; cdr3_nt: TGCAGTGCTTCCTTCAGAGATTCACCCCTCCACTTT; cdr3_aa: CSASFRDSPLHF
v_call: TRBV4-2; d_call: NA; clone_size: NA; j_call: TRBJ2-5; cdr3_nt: TGTGCCAGCAGCCTTTCTCCCGGCAGCCAAGAGACCCAGTACTTC; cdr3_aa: CASSLSPGSQETQYF
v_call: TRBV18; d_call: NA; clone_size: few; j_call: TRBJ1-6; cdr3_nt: TGTGCCAGCTCACCAACGAGTGGGGATTCACCCCTCCACTTT; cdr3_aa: CASSPTSGDSPLHF
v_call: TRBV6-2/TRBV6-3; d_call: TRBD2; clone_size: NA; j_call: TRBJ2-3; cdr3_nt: TGTGCCAGCAGTTACTCGGTAGGGACTACAAGCACAGATACGCAGTATTTT; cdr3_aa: CASSYSVGTTSTDTQYF
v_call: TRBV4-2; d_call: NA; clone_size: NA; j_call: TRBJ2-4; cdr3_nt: TGTGCCAGCAGCCCCAGCGGTCCCAAAAACATTCAGTACTTC; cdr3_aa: CASSPSGPKNIQYF